The 21 T cell receptor beta chains below all came from one sample that was sequenced in a study of metastatic and nonmetastatic thyroid tumors. Each patient came to thyroid surgery without any prior treatment (of any kind). TCRdb reprocessed the PCR reads using MiXCR. The sample has roughly 98,000 clones, approximately 15% seen once. Sequenced material: blood. Receptors were obtained from a female donor with papillary thyroid cancer or a benign thyroid nodule (not recorded which). Some clones in this sample may be carry-over from other donors' samples.

To note about this clone: A read error may explain this, as a much larger clone is one base away. Other DNA sequences from this sample encode an identical CDR3 as well. The V gene is TRBV11-2, the J gene TRBJ2-3, with a possible D match to TRBD2 (7 bases). Trimming removed 5 bases from V and 5 bases from J, with 23 bases in between. Germline CDR1 reads SGHAT; CDR2 reads FQNNGV. This CDR3 has 17 amino acids. CDR3 sequence: CASSTRLAGGPGDTQYF. In DNA, the CDR3 is TGTGCCAGCAGCACGCGACTAGCTGGGGGGCCTGGAGATACGCAGTATTTT.

The table lists this clone with many counts. J is TRBJ2-3 and V is TRBV7-3; 13 bases are shared with TRBD2. Germline assignment: CDR1 SGHTA and CDR2 FQGTGA. J lost 9 bases, V lost 4 bases, and 10 bases had no gene match. This CDR3 comprises 16 residues. CDR3 in DNA: TGTGCCAGCAGCTCCTTAGGACTAGCGGGGGACAACACGCAGTATTTT. The encoded protein is CASSSLGLAGDNTQYF.

This clone has ten or more counts. The rearrangement joins TRBV11-2 to TRBJ2-3; D is possibly TRBD1 (5 bases). Per the germline V gene, CDR1 is SGHAT and CDR2 is FQNNGV. This CDR3 region has 17 residues. V lost 1 base and J 6 bases, leaving 20 bases between the germline ends. The CDR3 coding sequence is TGTGCCAGCAGCTTAGGGGGTGGGGCAGGCGGATCGGATACGCAGTATTTT. This encodes CASSLGGGAGGSDTQYF.

This clone was seen repeatedly, ten times or more. The chain is built from TRBV28 and TRBJ2-7; 7 positions agree with TRBD2. The CDR3 length is 14 residues. Germline V gene data show CDR1 as MDHEN and CDR2 as SYDVKM. V lost 8 bases, J lost 5 bases, and 12 bases stayed unmatched. CDR3 residues: CASCPGGLVNEQYF. For the CDR3, the DNA is TGTGCCAGCTGCCCGGGGGGATTAGTCAACGAGCAGTACTTC.

At least ten counts were recorded for this clone. The identical CDR3 is also encoded by other nucleotide sequences in the sample. Here the CDR3 reads CASSSSGTPQETQYF. The CDR3 nucleotides read TGTGCCAGCAGCTCCTCCGGGACGCCCCAAGAGACCCAGTACTTC. The chain links TRBV7-9 to TRBJ2-5; the D gene could be TRBD1 or TRBD2 (5 bases each). Looked up from germline, CDR1 is SEHNR and CDR2 is FQNEAQ (reference sequence). The V end was cut by 4 bases, the J end by 1 base, with 13 bases between. The CDR3 has 15 residues.

This clone was recorded many times. The V gene is TRBV11-1, the J gene TRBJ1-5; D ambiguous. With 1 base removed from V and 2 bases from J, the gap between germline ends came to 18 bases. The CDR3 length is 18 residues. Germline assignment: CDR1 SGHAT and CDR2 FQDESV (reference sequence). The CDR3 coding sequence is TGTGCCAGCAGCTTAGGATCTTCCGGAACGGTCGGCAATCAGCCCCAGCATTTT. This gives the protein CASSLGSSGTVGNQPQHF.

This clone was observed at least ten times. The genes are TRBV28 and TRBJ1-2; D might be TRBD1 (6 bases). CDR1 is MDHEN and CDR2 is SYDVKM in the germline V gene. With 5 bases removed from V and 5 bases from J, the gap between germline ends came to 18 bases. There are 15 residues in the CDR3. The CDR3 reads CASSPPEGHGYGYTF. The CDR3, as DNA: TGTGCCAGCAGTCCACCAGAGGGACACGGGTATGGCTACACCTTC.

On this clone itself: Being one base from a much bigger clone, this may be a read error. This sequence joins TRBV30 and TRBJ1-3; the D gene is possibly TRBD1 (5 bases). Germline CDR1 is GTSNPN and CDR2 is SVGIG (reference sequence). Trimming shortened V by 2 bases and J by 0 bases, and 26 bases separated the two germline ends. The CDR3 is 20 amino acids. CDR3 in amino acids: CAWSSWGCQPSPSSGNTIYF. The DNA of the CDR3 is TGTGCCTGGAGTTCGTGGGGGTGCCAACCCTCCCCTAGCTCTGGAAACACCATATATTTT.

This clone has at least ten counts. This chain uses TRBV30 with TRBJ1-4; D is possibly TRBD1 (6 bases). Germline CDR1 is GTSNPN and CDR2 is SVGIG (reference sequence). V lost 0 bases and J 2 bases, leaving 13 bases between the germline ends. This CDR3 comprises 16 residues. The CDR3, as DNA: TGTGCCTGGAGTGTCGGAAAACAGGGTACTAATGAAAAACTGTTTTTT. It specifies CAWSVGKQGTNEKLFF. Supplemented by reference TRBV30 and TRBJ1-4, the full variable domain reads SQTIHQWPATLVQPVGSPLSLECTVEGTSNPNLYWYRQAAGRGLQLLFYSVGIGQISSEVPQNLSASRPQDRQFILSSKKLLLSDSGFYLCAWSVGKQGTNEKLFFGSGTQLSVL.

This clone was observed many times. The genes are TRBV6-2 or TRBV6-3 and TRBJ1-1; a weak D match, TRBD1 (6 bases). The V gene's germline CDR1 is MNHEY and CDR2 SVGEGT. This CDR3 region has 13 residues. The germline V and J ends were trimmed by 6 bases and 2 bases, with 10 bases remaining between them. The CDR3 is CASRPTGNTEAFF. In DNA form, the CDR3 reads TGTGCCAGCAGACCGACAGGTAACACTGAAGCTTTCTTT.

This clone was seen at least ten times. V is TRBV9 and J is TRBJ1-2; D uncertain. Trimming removed 0 bases from V and 4 bases from J, with 13 bases in between. This CDR3 region has 15 residues. Germline V gene data show CDR1 as SGDLS and CDR2 as YYNGEE. CDR3 protein: CASSVERDNRYGYTF. The CDR3 DNA reads TGTGCCAGCAGCGTAGAGCGAGACAACCGCTATGGCTACACCTTC. Full variable domain (remainder filled in from reference TRBV9 and TRBJ1-2): DSGVTQTPKHLITATGQRVTLRCSPRSGDLSVYWYQQSLDQGLQFLIQYYNGEERAKGNILERFSAQQFPDLHSELNLSSLELGDSALYFCASSVERDNRYGYTFGSGTRLTVV.

This clone is a singleton in its sample. V and J are TRBV30 and TRBJ1-3; D is ambiguous. The germline CDR1 and CDR2 sequences are GTSNPN and SVGIG (reference sequence). V was shortened by 3 bases and J by 2 bases, with 5 bases between the two germline ends. There are 12 residues in the CDR3. The CDR3 protein is CAWRDPGNTIYF. The CDR3 bases are TGTGCCTGGAGAGACCCTGGAAACACCATATATTTT.

This clone occurred many times. This chain joins TRBV6-5 and TRBJ1-1, with D possibly TRBD1 on 5 matching bases. CDR1 and CDR2 (germline): MNHEY, SVGAGI. This CDR3 contains 11 residues. Trimming took 2 bases from V and 8 from J, leaving 6 bases between them. CDR3 nucleotides: TGTGCCAGCAGTTACGCAGGGGAAGCTTTCTTT. As protein: CASSYAGEAFF.

This clone occurred many times. This chain connects TRBV19 to TRBJ2-3; TRBD2 matches 10 bases. V gave up 3 bases and J gave up 7 bases; unmatched junction bases: 10. Germline-derived CDR1 and CDR2 are LNHDA and SQIVND (reference sequence). The CDR3 totals 16 residues. CDR3 coding DNA: TGTGCCAGTAGTATGGGTAGCGGGGGGTCCCGCCATACGCAGTATTTT. It yields the protein CASSMGSGGSRHTQYF.

This clone appeared many times. The chain employs TRBV19 and TRBJ2-2; no clear D. CDR3 length: 14 amino acids. The V and J ends lost 7 bases and 2 bases respectively, with 11 bases between them. Germline V gives CDR1 LNHDA, CDR2 SQIVND (reference sequence). The CDR3 nucleotides are TGTGCCAGTACCATAGGGCACAACACCGGGGAGCTGTTTTTT. This translates into CASTIGHNTGELFF.

This clone was counted ten times or more. V usage is TRBV19 and J usage is TRBJ2-7; tentative D call: TRBD1 (7 bases). Germline CDR1 LNHDA, CDR2 SQIVND (reference sequence). Trimming left V 9 bases short and J 6 bases short, with 24 bases between. This CDR3 comprises 15 residues. The CDR3 spells CASSGTRGGGGEQYF. The CDR3 DNA reads as TGTGCCAGCTCAGGTACGCGAGGAGGGGGCGGCGAGCAGTACTTC.

Many counts were recorded for this clone. This rearrangement joins TRBV6-2 or TRBV6-3 to TRBJ1-2; 7 nucleotides agree with TRBD1. CDR3 length: 13 amino acids. The junction had 5 bases not matched to a gene; V was cut back by 6 bases and J by 4 bases. Germline loops: CDR1 MNHEY, CDR2 SVGEGT. The CDR3 sequence is CASRPGQLYGYTF. In DNA, the CDR3 is TGTGCCAGCAGACCGGGACAGCTCTATGGCTACACCTTC.

This clone has at least ten counts. This sample includes further DNA sequences coding for the same CDR3. This chain uses TRBV9 with TRBJ1-1; no reliable D call. Deletions cut 0 bases from V and 2 bases from J, with 11 bases between. This CDR3 has 15 amino acids. Germline V gene sequence: CDR1 SGDLS, CDR2 YYNGEE. CDR3: CASSVGPSFNTEAFF. In nucleotides, the CDR3 is TGTGCCAGCAGCGTAGGGCCCAGCTTCAACACTGAAGCTTTCTTT. Full variable domain (rest looked up from reference TRBV9 and TRBJ1-1): DSGVTQTPKHLITATGQRVTLRCSPRSGDLSVYWYQQSLDQGLQFLIQYYNGEERAKGNILERFSAQQFPDLHSELNLSSLELGDSALYFCASSVGPSFNTEAFFGQGTRLTVV.

Ten or more counts support this clone. Distinct nucleotide sequences in the sample also encode this CDR3. The chain combines TRBV6-1 with TRBJ2-5; D ambiguous. Trimming took off 4 bases at V and 3 bases at J, with 9 bases between the two ends. CDR3 size: 13 residues. Germline V CDR1 and CDR2: MNHNS, SASEGT. CDR3 region: CASSGSRKETQYF. DNA for the CDR3: TGTGCCAGCAGTGGAAGTAGGAAAGAGACCCAGTACTTC.

On this clone: With a much larger clone just one base away, this may be a read error. The J gene is TRBJ1-1, the V gene TRBV20-1; D gene ambiguous. There are 13 residues in the CDR3. CDR1 is DFQATT and CDR2 is SNEGSKA in the germline V gene (reference sequence). Between the trimmed V and J ends, which lost 6 bases and 7 bases, there was a span of 18 bases. The chain's CDR3 is CSALIVVRGEAFF. In nucleotides, the CDR3 is TGCAGTGCCCTAATCGTGGTTCGGGGTGAAGCTTTCTTT.

This clone has a count of ten or more. This CDR3 reads CASRSRGAPSNQPQHF. CDR3 nucleotide sequence: TGTGCCAGTAGAAGTAGGGGGGCGCCGAGCAATCAGCCCCAGCATTTT. This sequence joins TRBV19 and TRBJ1-5, with D perhaps matching TRBD1 (6 bases). V was clipped by 6 bases and J by 1 base, with 16 bases between them. Germline values: CDR1 LNHDA, CDR2 SQIVND (reference sequence). This CDR3 has 16 residues.